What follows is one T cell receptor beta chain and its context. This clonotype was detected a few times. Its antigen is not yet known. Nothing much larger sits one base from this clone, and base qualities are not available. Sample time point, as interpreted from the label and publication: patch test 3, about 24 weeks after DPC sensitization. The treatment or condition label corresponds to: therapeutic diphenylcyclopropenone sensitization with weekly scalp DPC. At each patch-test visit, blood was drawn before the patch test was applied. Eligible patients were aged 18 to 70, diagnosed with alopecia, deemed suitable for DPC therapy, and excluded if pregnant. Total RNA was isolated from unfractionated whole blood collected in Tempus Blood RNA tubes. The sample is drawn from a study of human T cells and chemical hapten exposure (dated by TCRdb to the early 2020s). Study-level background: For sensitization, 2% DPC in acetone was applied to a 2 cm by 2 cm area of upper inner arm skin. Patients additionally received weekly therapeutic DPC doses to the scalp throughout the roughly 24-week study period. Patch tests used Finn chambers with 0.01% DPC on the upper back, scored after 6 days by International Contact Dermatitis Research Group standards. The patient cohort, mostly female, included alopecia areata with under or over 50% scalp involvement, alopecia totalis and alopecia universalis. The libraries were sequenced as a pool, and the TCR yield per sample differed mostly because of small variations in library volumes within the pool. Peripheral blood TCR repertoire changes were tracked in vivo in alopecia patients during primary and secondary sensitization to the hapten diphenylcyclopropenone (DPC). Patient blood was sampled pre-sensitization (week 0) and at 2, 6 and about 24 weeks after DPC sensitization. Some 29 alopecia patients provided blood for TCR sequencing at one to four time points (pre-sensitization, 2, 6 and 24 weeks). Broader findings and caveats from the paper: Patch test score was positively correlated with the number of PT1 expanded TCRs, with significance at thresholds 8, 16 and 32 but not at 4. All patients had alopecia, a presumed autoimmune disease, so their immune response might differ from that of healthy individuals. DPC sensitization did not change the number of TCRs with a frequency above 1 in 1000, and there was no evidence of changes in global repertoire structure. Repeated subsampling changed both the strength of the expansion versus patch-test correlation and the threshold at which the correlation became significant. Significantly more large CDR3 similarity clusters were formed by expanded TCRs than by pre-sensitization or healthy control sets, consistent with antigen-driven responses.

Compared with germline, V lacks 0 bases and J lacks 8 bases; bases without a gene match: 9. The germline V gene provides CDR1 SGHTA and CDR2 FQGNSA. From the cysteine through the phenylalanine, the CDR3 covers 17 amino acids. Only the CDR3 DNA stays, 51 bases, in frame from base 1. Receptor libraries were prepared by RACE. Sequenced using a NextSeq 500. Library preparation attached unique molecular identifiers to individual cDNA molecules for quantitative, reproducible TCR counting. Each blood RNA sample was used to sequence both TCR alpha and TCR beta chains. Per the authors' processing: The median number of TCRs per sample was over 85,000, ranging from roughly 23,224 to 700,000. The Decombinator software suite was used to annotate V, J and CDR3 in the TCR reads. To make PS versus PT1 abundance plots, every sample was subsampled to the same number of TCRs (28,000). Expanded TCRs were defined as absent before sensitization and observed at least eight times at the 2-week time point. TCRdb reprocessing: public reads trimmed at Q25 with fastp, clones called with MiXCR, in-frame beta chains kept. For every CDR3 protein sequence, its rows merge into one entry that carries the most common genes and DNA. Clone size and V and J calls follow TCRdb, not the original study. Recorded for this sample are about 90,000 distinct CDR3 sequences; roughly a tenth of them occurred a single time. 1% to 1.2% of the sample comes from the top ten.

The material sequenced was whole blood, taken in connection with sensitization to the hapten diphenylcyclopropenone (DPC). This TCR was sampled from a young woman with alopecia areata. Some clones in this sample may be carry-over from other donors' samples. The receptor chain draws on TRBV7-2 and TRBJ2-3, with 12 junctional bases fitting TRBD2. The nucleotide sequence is TGTGCCAGCAGCTTAGCACTAGCGGGAGGACCGCTAGGTACGCAGTATTTT. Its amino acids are CASSLALAGGPLGTQYF.